A single sample is the source of the 8 T cell receptor beta chains below, sequenced in a study of cytomegalovirus exposure and HLA in healthy donors. PCR used 60 Vbeta primers and 13 Jbeta primers. The method was immunoSEQ multiplex PCR; TCRdb's version includes in-frame clones alone and lacks a portion of them. Among under 200,000 clones, around 82% were seen once, and the ten largest hold around 5.7%. Sequences were obtained from PBMCs. Receptors originate from a man aged 40-49 years in good health and CMV-seronegative.

V is TRBV5-5 and J is TRBJ1-2; possible D gene TRBD1, 5 bases. The CDR3 runs to 13 residues. Trimming left V 4 bases short and J 3 bases short, with 10 bases between. The V gene's germline CDR1 is SGHKS and CDR2 YYEKEE (reference sequence). The chain's CDR3 is CASSEPGDYGYTF. The CDR3 nucleotides are TGTGCCAGCAGCGAGCCGGGGGACTATGGCTACACCTTC. Drawing the rest from reference TRBV5-5 and TRBJ1-2, the complete variable domain is DAGVTQSPTHLIKTRGQQVTLRCSPISGHKSVSWYQQVLGQGPQFIFQYYEKEERGRGNFPDRFSARQFPNYSSELNVNALLLGDSALYLCASSEPGDYGYTFGSGTRLTVV.

V and J are TRBV29-1 and TRBJ2-2; D might be TRBD1 (6 bases). Germline V gene lookup returns CDR1 SQVTM and CDR2 ANQGSEA. V was pared by 3 bases and J by 7 bases, with 15 bases between. This CDR3 comprises 14 residues. DNA for the CDR3: TGCAGCGTTGATGGACAGACCTCGGGCGGGGAGCTGTTTTTT. Translation gives CSVDGQTSGGELFF.

The genes are TRBV5-1 and TRBJ2-5; TRBD2 matches 9 bases. CDR1 SGHRS and CDR2 YFSETQ come from the germline V gene. The CDR3 length is 16 residues. V gave up 0 bases and J gave up 5 bases; unmatched junction bases: 8. CDR3 amino acids: CASSLGGASGKETQYF. CDR3 DNA: TGCGCCAGCAGCTTGGGTGGGGCTAGCGGGAAGGAGACCCAGTACTTC.

J is TRBJ2-3 and V is TRBV5-1; TRBD2 matches 7 bases. Unmatched junction bases numbered 2, after V lost 4 bases and J lost 0 bases. From germline, CDR1 is SGHRS and CDR2 YFSETQ. The CDR3 runs to 14 residues. The CDR3 DNA reads TGCGCCAGCAGCCTACTAGCGAGCACAGATACGCAGTATTTT. Translation gives CASSLLASTDTQYF.

This clone was seen a single time. DNA of the CDR3: TGTGCCAGCTCACCGGGACAGGGAGAATCCCAGTACTTC. Its protein is CASSPGQGESQYF. The rearrangement uses TRBV18 and TRBJ2-5, with TRBD1 matching over 9 bases. This CDR3 has 13 residues. Germline assignment: CDR1 KGHSH and CDR2 LQKENI. V shed 3 bases, J shed 9 bases, and the junction held 5 bases outside the gene matches.

This rearrangement joins TRBV5-1 to TRBJ2-5; D uncertain. With 2 bases removed from V and 5 bases from J, the gap between germline ends came to 10 bases. This CDR3 region has 13 residues. Per the germline V gene, CDR1 is SGHRS and CDR2 is YFSETQ. The DNA of the CDR3 is TGCGCCAGCAGCTTCGAGCCCCGGGAGACCCAGTACTTC. The encoded protein is CASSFEPRETQYF.

The chain employs TRBV18 and TRBJ1-5; 7 bases agree with TRBD1. V was clipped by 2 bases and J by 6 bases; unmatched bases: 10. This CDR3 contains 16 residues. In germline, CDR1 is KGHSH, CDR2 LQKENI. The chain's CDR3 is CASSPMRQGRPQPQHF. CDR3 nucleotides: TGTGCCAGCTCACCAATGAGACAGGGACGTCCTCAGCCCCAGCATTTT.

V gene TRBV9 combines with J gene TRBJ1-1, with D possibly matching TRBD1 (5 bases). The CDR3 loop spans 15 amino acids. Germline values: CDR1 SGDLS, CDR2 YYNGEE. The V end lost 3 bases, the J end lost 1 base, and 13 bases lay between the germline ends. CDR3 sequence reads: CASSGQDQGNTEAFF. DNA of the CDR3: TGTGCCAGCAGCGGGCAGGACCAGGGGAACACTGAAGCTTTCTTT. The whole variable domain, remainder taken from reference TRBV9 and TRBJ1-1, is DSGVTQTPKHLITATGQRVTLRCSPRSGDLSVYWYQQSLDQGLQFLIQYYNGEERAKGNILERFSAQQFPDLHSELNLSSLELGDSALYFCASSGQDQGNTEAFFGQGTRLTVV.